Below are 26 T cell receptor beta chains sequenced from a single sample in a study of cytomegalovirus exposure and HLA in healthy donors. Both 60 Vbeta primers and 13 Jbeta primers went into the PCR. TCRdb's copy holds only in-frame clones and misses some; the assay was immunoSEQ multiplex PCR. The sample yields about 130,000 clones, approximately 80% seen once. Source material: PBMCs. These receptors were collected from a male donor in good health and CMV-seropositive.

The chain links TRBV15 to TRBJ2-5; D is unresolved. Germline lookup yields CDR1 LNHNV and CDR2 YYDKDF (reference sequence). The length of the CDR3 is 12 residues. V was pared by 5 bases and J by 5 bases, with 9 bases between. The CDR3 spells CATSPDWETQYF. As DNA, the CDR3 is TGTGCCACCAGCCCAGATTGGGAGACCCAGTACTTC.

The chain joins TRBV6-5 to TRBJ2-1; TRBD2 agrees at 10 bases. V trimming: 5 bases; J trimming: 7 bases; junction bases outside the gene matches: 8. CDR3 size: 15 residues. In germline, CDR1 is MNHEY, CDR2 SVGAGI. CDR3 sequence (DNA): TGTGCCAGCAGTCTGAGCGGGGGGGCAATGAATGAGCAGTTCTTC. It specifies CASSLSGGAMNEQFF.

The chain links TRBV2 to TRBJ2-7; 8 bases match TRBD1. The CDR3 has 14 residues. V lost 6 bases and J lost 6; bases outside the gene matches: 10. Per germline, CDR1 SNHLY and CDR2 FYNNEI. The CDR3 DNA reads as TGTGCCAGCAGCACCAAGAGGACAGGGATCGAGCAGTACTTC. Residues: CASSTKRTGIEQYF.

This clone was observed once. This chain links TRBV2 with TRBJ2-7; perhaps TRBD2 as D (6 bases). V lost 7 bases and J 3 bases, leaving 13 bases between the germline ends. The CDR3 is 13 residues long. The germline V gene encodes CDR1 SNHLY and CDR2 FYNNEI. The CDR3 protein is CASKPGEGYEQYF. In DNA form, the CDR3 reads TGTGCCAGCAAACCGGGAGAAGGCTACGAGCAGTACTTC.

CDR3 bases: TGTGCCAGCAGCGTGGCCTCCACTAGCGGGAGTTCCTACAATGAGCAGTTCTTC. Its protein is CASSVASTSGSSYNEQFF. The chain is built from TRBV5-4 and TRBJ2-1; TRBD2 agrees at 11 bases. The ends lost 4 bases at V and 1 base at J; junction bases unmatched: 10. In germline, CDR1 is SGHNT, CDR2 YYREEE (reference sequence). The CDR3 covers 18 residues.

The sample holds a few counts of this clone. The chain has TRBV2 and TRBJ1-4, with no clear D. The germline V and J ends were trimmed by 8 bases and 6 bases, with 16 bases remaining between them. The CDR3 covers 14 residues. The germline gives CDR1 SNHLY, CDR2 FYNNEI. The chain's CDR3 is CASGLGRSYEKLFF. DNA for the CDR3: TGTGCCAGCGGGCTTGGCAGGTCGTATGAAAAACTGTTTTTT.

The chain has TRBV5-1 and TRBJ1-2; D unclear. Germline assignment: CDR1 SGHRS and CDR2 YFSETQ. CDR3 length equals 15 residues. Between the trimmed V and J ends, which lost 4 bases and 2 bases, there was a span of 15 bases. The CDR3 sequence: CASSKMTGSNYGYTF. CDR3 in DNA: TGCGCCAGCAGCAAAATGACGGGATCGAACTATGGCTACACCTTC.

This chain joins TRBV5-4 and TRBJ2-2; perhaps TRBD2 as D (6 bases). V was pared by 0 bases and J by 2 bases, with 11 bases between. CDR3 size: 16 residues. Per germline, CDR1 SGHNT and CDR2 YYREEE (reference sequence). CDR3 sequence reads: CASSLGLAQNTGELFF. CDR3 in DNA: TGTGCCAGCAGCTTGGGCCTAGCGCAAAACACCGGGGAGCTGTTTTTT.

The CDR3 bases are TGTGCCAGCAGCGTAGAAGATAGCGCCTACGAGCAGTACTTC. Translation: CASSVEDSAYEQYF. The chain uses TRBV9 and TRBJ2-5; tentative D call: TRBD2 (5 bases). TRBJ2-7 matches the DNA end more closely, so the J call is doubtful. CDR3 size: 14 residues. Looked up from germline, CDR1 is SGDLS and CDR2 is YYNGEE.

V and J are TRBV30 and TRBJ1-2; D not resolved. Germline assignment: CDR1 GTSNPN and CDR2 SVGIG (reference sequence). V dropped 5 bases and J dropped 4 bases, with 11 bases sitting between them. CDR3 length: 12 amino acids. CDR3 in DNA: TGTGCCTGGGGGGAGCAGGCCTATGGCTACACCTTC. It codes for CAWGEQAYGYTF.

The V call is TRBV5-1, the J call TRBJ1-6; tentatively, D is TRBD1 (5 bases). Trimming stripped 0 bases from V and 3 bases from J, with 7 bases between. CDR3 length: 15 amino acids. Germline CDR1 and CDR2: SGHRS and YFSETQ. Written as DNA, the CDR3 is TGCGCCAGCAGCTTGGCTGGACACTATAATTCACCCCTCCACTTT. Its protein is CASSLAGHYNSPLHF.

The chain joins TRBV10-3 to TRBJ1-3; 8 nucleotides match TRBD1. The J segment lost 6 bases and the V segment lost 5 bases, leaving 6 bases of the junction unmatched. The CDR3 spans 14 residues. Per germline, CDR1 ENHRY and CDR2 SYGVKD. CDR3 in amino acids: CAISRQGRENTIYF. The CDR3 nucleotides are TGTGCCATCAGTCGACAGGGGCGGGAAAACACCATATATTTT.

This clone appeared once. The chain has TRBV5-1 and TRBJ1-4; 9 nucleotides match TRBD1. Trimming removed 3 bases from V and 5 bases from J; junction bases left unmatched: 8. Germline loops: CDR1 SGHRS, CDR2 YFSETQ. This CDR3 contains 16 residues. The CDR3 is CASSSGTGNYNEKLFF. DNA for the CDR3: TGCGCCAGCAGCTCCGGGACAGGGAACTACAATGAAAAACTGTTTTTT.

This chain uses TRBV6-4 with TRBJ2-3; D gene ambiguous. Germline values: CDR1 MRHNA, CDR2 SNTAGT. The CDR3 contains 13 residues. Trimming pared 4 bases from V and 2 bases from J, leaving 7 bases between. For the CDR3, the DNA is TGTGCCAGCAGTGCGCAGTCCACAGATACGCAGTATTTT. Translated, it gives CASSAQSTDTQYF.

The chain joins TRBV6-4 to TRBJ1-5; the match to TRBD1 covers 7 bases. The CDR3 is 16 residues long. Germline values: CDR1 MRHNA, CDR2 SNTAGT. V was pared by 10 bases and J by 0 bases, with 12 bases of the junction left unmatched. CDR3 in DNA: TGTGCCAACGTCCCGGGACAGAGTAATAGCAATCAGCCCCAGCATTTT. Translated, it gives CANVPGQSNSNQPQHF.

The chain couples TRBV29-1 to TRBJ2-5; D remains unclear. Trimming pared 4 bases from V and 2 bases from J, leaving 8 bases between. Per germline, CDR1 SQVTM and CDR2 ANQGSEA. The length of the CDR3 is 12 residues. The CDR3 DNA is TGCAGCGTTGCACAGATTCAAGAGACCCAGTACTTC. It is translated as CSVAQIQETQYF.

The V and J genes are TRBV5-8 and TRBJ2-5, with D possibly TRBD1 on 6 matching bases. The CDR3 is 17 residues long. The V end lost 1 base, the J end lost 5 bases, and 21 bases lay between the germline ends. Per germline, CDR1 SGHTS and CDR2 YDEGEE. CDR3 amino acids: CASSLNAGARFGETQYF. CDR3 sequence (DNA): TGTGCCAGCAGCTTGAATGCAGGGGCCCGCTTCGGTGAGACCCAGTACTTC.

This clone was detected a few times. This chain links TRBV7-2 with TRBJ1-2; 7 bases align to TRBD1. Germline V gene lookup returns CDR1 SGHTA and CDR2 FQGNSA. V shed 4 bases, J shed 3 bases, and the junction held 8 bases outside the gene matches. The CDR3 totals 15 residues. This CDR3 is CASSSPGQTHYGYTF. CDR3 nucleotide sequence: TGTGCCAGCAGCTCCCCGGGACAGACCCACTATGGCTACACCTTC. The whole variable domain, remainder taken from reference TRBV7-2 and TRBJ1-2, is GAGVSQSPSNKVTEKGKDVELRCDPISGHTALYWYRQSLGQGLEFLIYFQGNSAPDKSGLPSDRFSAERTGGSVSTLTIQRTQQEDSAVYLCASSSPGQTHYGYTFGSGTRLTVV.

In this sample, this clone turned up a few times. This rearrangement joins TRBV2 to TRBJ2-7; D might be TRBD2 (6 bases). The CDR3 is made up of 12 amino acids. The germline CDR1 and CDR2 sequences are SNHLY and FYNNEI. The CDR3 loop is CASGVIGRQPLV. CDR3 sequence (DNA): TGTGCCAGCGGGGTCATCGGGAGACAGCCCCTCGTC.

This clone was detected a few times. The CDR3 bases are TGTGCCAGCAGCTCACTCCATGACAGGGCGAATCTAACCTACGAGCAGTACTTC. This encodes CASSSLHDRANLTYEQYF. This chain joins TRBV5-6 and TRBJ2-7; 7 nucleotides agree with TRBD1. V lost 3 bases, J lost 2 bases, and 17 bases stayed unmatched. The CDR3 consists of 18 residues. CDR1 SGHDT and CDR2 YYEEEE come from the germline V gene.

The count of this clone is one. This rearrangement joins TRBV27 to TRBJ2-3; 7 bases align to TRBD2. Germline V CDR1 and CDR2: MNHEY, SMNVEV (reference sequence). The junction had 7 bases not matched to a gene; V was cut back by 7 bases and J by 3 bases. The CDR3 runs to 14 residues. The CDR3 is CASTKLGGTDTQYF. CDR3 sequence (DNA): TGTGCCAGCACCAAGTTGGGGGGGACAGATACGCAGTATTTT.

The chain is built from TRBV7-8 and TRBJ1-1; the D gene is possibly TRBD1 (6 bases). Trimming removed 0 bases at V and 0 bases at J, with 11 bases between. The CDR3 sequence is 16 residues long. In germline, CDR1 is SGHVS, CDR2 FQNEAQ. The CDR3 DNA is TGTGCCAGCAGCTTAGCGAGGGGGAATCTGAACACTGAAGCTTTCTTT. Translated: CASSLARGNLNTEAFF.

The rearrangement joins TRBV4-1 to TRBJ2-3; D is possibly TRBD2 (6 bases). Germline V CDR1 and CDR2: MGHRA, YSYEKL. The CDR3 consists of 15 residues. V was clipped by 1 base and J by 2 bases, with 10 bases between them. CDR3 bases: TGCGCCAGCAGCCAAGCCAGGACTAACACAGATACGCAGTATTTT. Translation gives CASSQARTNTDTQYF.

The chain couples TRBV6-1 to TRBJ1-4; D may be TRBD1 (5 bases). The ends were cut back, 3 bases at V and 3 bases at J, with 14 bases in the middle. CDR1 and CDR2 from the germline V gene are MNHNS and SASEGT. The CDR3 is made up of 16 amino acids. The CDR3 sequence is CASSEGSLGANEKLFF. CDR3 coding DNA: TGTGCCAGCAGTGAGGGGTCTTTAGGGGCTAATGAAAAACTGTTTTTT.

This chain links TRBV5-1 with TRBJ2-1, with D perhaps TRBD2 (5 bases). Trimming removed 2 bases at V and 6 bases at J, with 15 bases between. The CDR3 is made up of 15 amino acids. In germline, CDR1 is SGHRS, CDR2 YFSETQ. For the CDR3, the DNA is TGCGCCAGCAGCTTAACACCCGGGGTTGGCAATGAGCAGTTCTTC. Translation gives CASSLTPGVGNEQFF.

J is TRBJ2-3 and V is TRBV6-6; D gene ambiguous. Germline CDR1 MNHNY, CDR2 SVGAGI (reference sequence). V was cut by 4 bases and J by 6 bases, with 11 bases left in between. This CDR3 contains 13 residues. The CDR3, as DNA: TGTGCCAGCAGTTCCCAGTTTTCCGATACGCAGTATTTT. Protein: CASSSQFSDTQYF.